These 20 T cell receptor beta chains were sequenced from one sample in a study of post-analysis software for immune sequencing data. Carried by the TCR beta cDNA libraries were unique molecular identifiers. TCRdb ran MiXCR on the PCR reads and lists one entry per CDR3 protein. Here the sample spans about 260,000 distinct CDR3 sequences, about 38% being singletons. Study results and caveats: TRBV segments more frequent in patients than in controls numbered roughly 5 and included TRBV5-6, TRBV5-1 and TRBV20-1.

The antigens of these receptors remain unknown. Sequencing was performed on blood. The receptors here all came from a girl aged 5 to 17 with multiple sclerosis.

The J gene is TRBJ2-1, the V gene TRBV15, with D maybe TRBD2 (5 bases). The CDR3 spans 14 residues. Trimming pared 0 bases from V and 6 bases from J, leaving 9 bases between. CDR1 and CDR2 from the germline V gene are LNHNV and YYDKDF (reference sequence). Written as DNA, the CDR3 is TGTGCCACCAGCAGAGAAGGAGGCGGCAATGAGCAGTTCTTC. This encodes CATSREGGGNEQFF.

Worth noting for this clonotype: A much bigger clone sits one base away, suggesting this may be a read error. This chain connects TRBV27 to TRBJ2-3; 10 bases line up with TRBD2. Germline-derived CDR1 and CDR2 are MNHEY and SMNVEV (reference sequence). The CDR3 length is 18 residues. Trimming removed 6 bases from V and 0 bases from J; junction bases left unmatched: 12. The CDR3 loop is CASRPYFGLAESTDTQYF. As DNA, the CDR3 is TGTGCCAGCAGACCATACTTCGGACTAGCGGAGAGCACAGATACGCAGTATTTT.

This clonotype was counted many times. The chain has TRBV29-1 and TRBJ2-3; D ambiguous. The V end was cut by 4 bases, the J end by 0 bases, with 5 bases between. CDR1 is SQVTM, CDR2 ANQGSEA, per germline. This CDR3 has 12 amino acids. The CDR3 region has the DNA TGCAGCGTTGGACGGAGCACAGATACGCAGTATTTT. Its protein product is CSVGRSTDTQYF.

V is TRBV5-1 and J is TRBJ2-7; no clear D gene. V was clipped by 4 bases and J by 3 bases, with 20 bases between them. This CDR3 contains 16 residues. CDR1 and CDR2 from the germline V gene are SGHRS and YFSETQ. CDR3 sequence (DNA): TGCGCCAGCAGCCTGGGTGGATCGGCCCCTAACTACGAGCAGTACTTC. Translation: CASSLGGSAPNYEQYF.

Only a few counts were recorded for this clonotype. CDR3 coding DNA: TGTGCCAGCAGTACTGCCCCCCTCAATGAGCAGTACTTC. This sequence encodes CASSTAPLNEQYF. The V gene is TRBV13, the J gene TRBJ2-5, with D unclear. The V end lost 6 bases, the J end lost 11 bases, and 19 bases lay between the germline ends. This CDR3 region has 13 residues. The germline gives CDR1 PRHDT, CDR2 FYEKMQ (reference sequence).

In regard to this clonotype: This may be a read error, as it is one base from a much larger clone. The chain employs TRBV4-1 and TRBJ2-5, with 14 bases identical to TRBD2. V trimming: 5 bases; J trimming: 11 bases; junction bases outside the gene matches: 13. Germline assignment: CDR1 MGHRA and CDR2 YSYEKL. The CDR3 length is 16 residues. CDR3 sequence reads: CASSTPGLAGDNEQYF. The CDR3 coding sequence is TGCGCCAGCAGCACCCCGGGACTAGCGGGGGACAATGAGCAGTACTTC.

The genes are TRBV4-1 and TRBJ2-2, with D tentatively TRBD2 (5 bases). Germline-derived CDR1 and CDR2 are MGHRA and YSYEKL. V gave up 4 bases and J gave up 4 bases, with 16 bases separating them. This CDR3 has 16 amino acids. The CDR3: CASSPLLEVTTGELFF. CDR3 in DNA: TGCGCCAGCAGCCCGCTGCTGGAGGTTACCACCGGGGAGCTGTTTTTT.

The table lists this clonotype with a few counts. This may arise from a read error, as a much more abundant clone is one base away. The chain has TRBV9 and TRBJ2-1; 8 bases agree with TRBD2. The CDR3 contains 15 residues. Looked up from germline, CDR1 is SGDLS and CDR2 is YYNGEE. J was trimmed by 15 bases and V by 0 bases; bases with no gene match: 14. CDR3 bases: TGTGCCAGCAGCGTAGGGTTAGCGGGAAGTGAAATGCGGTTCTTC. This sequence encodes CASSVGLAGSEMRFF.

CDR3 in DNA: TGTGCCAGCAGCCTAGCGGGGGCCCCCTACAATGAGCAGTTCTTC. Translated: CASSLAGAPYNEQFF. The rearrangement links TRBV5-5 to TRBJ2-1; 10 nucleotides agree with TRBD2. The trim removed 4 bases at V and 2 bases at J, leaving 3 bases unmatched. Germline assignment: CDR1 SGHKS and CDR2 YYEKEE (reference sequence). This CDR3 spans 15 amino acids.

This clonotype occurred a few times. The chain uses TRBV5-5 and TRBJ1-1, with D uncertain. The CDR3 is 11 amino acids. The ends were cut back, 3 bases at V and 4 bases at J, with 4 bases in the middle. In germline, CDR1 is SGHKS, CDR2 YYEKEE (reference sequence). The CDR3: CASSWATEAFF. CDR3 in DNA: TGTGCCAGCAGCTGGGCCACTGAAGCTTTCTTT. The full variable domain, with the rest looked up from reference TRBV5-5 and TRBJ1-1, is DAGVTQSPTHLIKTRGQQVTLRCSPISGHKSVSWYQQVLGQGPQFIFQYYEKEERGRGNFPDRFSARQFPNYSSELNVNALLLGDSALYLCASSWATEAFFGQGTRLTVV.

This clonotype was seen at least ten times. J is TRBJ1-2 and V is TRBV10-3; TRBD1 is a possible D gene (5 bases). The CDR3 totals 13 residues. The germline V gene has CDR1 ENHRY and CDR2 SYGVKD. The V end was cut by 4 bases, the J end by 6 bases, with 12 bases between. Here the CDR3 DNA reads TGTGCCATCAGTGGGAGCAGGGCGGATGGCTACACCTTC. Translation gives CAISGSRADGYTF.

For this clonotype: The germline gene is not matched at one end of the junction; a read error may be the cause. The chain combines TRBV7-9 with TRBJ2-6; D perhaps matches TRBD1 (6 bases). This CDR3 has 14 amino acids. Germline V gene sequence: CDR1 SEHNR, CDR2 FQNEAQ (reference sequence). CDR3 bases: TGTGCCAGCAACTTACAGGGAGGGGCCAACGTCCTGACTTTC. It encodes CASNLQGGANVLTF.

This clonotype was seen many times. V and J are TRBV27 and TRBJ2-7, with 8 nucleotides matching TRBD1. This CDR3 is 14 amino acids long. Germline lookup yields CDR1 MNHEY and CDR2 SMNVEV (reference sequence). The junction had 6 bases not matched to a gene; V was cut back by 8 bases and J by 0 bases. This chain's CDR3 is CASRRDRSSYEQYF. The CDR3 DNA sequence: TGTGCCAGCCGTCGGGACAGGTCCTCCTACGAGCAGTACTTC.

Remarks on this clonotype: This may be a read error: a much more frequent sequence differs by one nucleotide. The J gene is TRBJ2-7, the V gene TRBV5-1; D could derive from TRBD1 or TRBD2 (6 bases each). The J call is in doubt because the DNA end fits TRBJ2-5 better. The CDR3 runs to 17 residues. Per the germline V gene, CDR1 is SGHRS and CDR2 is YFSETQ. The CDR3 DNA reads TGCGCCAGCAGCTTGGCCTGGGAATGGGGGGCCCAAGGGACCCAGTACTTC. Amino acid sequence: CASSLAWEWGAQGTQYF.

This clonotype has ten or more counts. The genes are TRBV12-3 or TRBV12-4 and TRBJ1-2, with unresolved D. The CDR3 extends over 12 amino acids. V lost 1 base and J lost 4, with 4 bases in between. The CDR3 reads CASSLEGYGYTF. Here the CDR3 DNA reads TGTGCCAGCAGTTTAGAGGGCTATGGCTACACCTTC.

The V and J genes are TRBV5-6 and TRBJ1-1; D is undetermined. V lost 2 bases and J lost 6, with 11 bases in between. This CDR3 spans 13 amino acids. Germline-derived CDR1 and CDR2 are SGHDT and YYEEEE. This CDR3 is CASSFGPTSEAFF. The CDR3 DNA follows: TGTGCCAGCAGCTTCGGACCTACTTCTGAAGCTTTCTTT.

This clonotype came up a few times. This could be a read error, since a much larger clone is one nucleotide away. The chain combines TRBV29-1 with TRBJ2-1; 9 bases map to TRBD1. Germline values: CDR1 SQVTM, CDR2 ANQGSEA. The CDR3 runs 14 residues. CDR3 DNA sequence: TGCAGCGTTACACAGGGGGCCCCCTACAATGGGCAGTTCTTC. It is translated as CSVTQGAPYNGQFF.

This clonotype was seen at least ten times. The CDR3 DNA follows: TGTGCCAGCAGCTTAGGTTTGGGACTGAACTACAATGAGCAGTTCTTC. Protein sequence: CASSLGLGLNYNEQFF. The chain is built from TRBV7-9 and TRBJ2-1; TRBD2 might be the D (6 bases). CDR1 is SEHNR and CDR2 is FQNEAQ in the germline V gene (reference sequence). Trimming took 1 base from V and 3 from J, leaving 13 bases between them. CDR3 length equals 16 residues.

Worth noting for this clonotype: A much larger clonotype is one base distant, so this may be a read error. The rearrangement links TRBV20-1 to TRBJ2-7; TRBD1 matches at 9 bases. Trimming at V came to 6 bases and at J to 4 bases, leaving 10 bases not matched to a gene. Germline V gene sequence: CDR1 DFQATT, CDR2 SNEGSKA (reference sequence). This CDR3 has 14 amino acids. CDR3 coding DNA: TGCAGTGCAGGAGCCGGGACAGGGCCGTACGAGCAGTACTTC. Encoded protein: CSAGAGTGPYEQYF.

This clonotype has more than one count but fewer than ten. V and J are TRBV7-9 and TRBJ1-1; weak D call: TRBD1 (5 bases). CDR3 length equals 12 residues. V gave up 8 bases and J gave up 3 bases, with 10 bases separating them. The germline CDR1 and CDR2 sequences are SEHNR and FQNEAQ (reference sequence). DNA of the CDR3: TGTGCCAGCCCCGGGGCTGACACTGAAGCTTTCTTT. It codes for CASPGADTEAFF.